This T cell receptor (beta chain) was obtained from a study of OX40 agonist ivuxolimab in advanced cancers. Study-wide background: Males comprised 70% to 85% of the group, whose mean age was approximately 60 years (range roughly 23 to 80). Study conclusions and caveats: Relative to CD4+, CD8+ T cells held more expanded clones on average.

To note about this clone: Antigen specificity is unknown.

Germline V gene data show CDR1 as SGHAT and CDR2 as FQNNGV. The CDR3 sequence is 13 residues long. The V end lost 11 bases, the J end lost 7 bases, and 20 bases lay between the germline ends. Assay used: immunoSEQ multiplex PCR; TCRdb lists only in-frame clones, some missing. The table shows about 55,000 clones, with 80% occurring only once. With baseline, cycle 4 day 1, and cycle 7 day 1 as timepoints, blood was sampled. This receptor was identified in an adult with an advanced solid tumor such as melanoma, head and neck, liver or kidney cancer. Specimen: CD4+ or CD8+ T cells sorted from blood, collected in a trial of the OX40 agonist ivuxolimab. The V call is TRBV11-2, the J call TRBJ1-1; perhaps TRBD1 as D (6 bases). DNA for the CDR3: TGTGCCCACTCCGCAGGGGCGGGGGGTGAAGCTTTCTTT. Translated: CAHSAGAGGEAFF.